The following is a T cell receptor beta chain sequence with its context. As processed by the authors: Amplification of reference gene primers provided the estimated nucleated cell counts. Here immunoSEQ multiplex PCR was the method, and the copy in TCRdb shows in-frame clones only, minus some. The V and J calls and the clone size are those of that table, but D and trimming were determined from the DNA. This table holds about 170,000 clones, approximately 86% found once. This sample is part of a study of blood T cell repertoires in COVID-19. For the study at large: Sites in the United States, Italy and Spain provided acute and convalescent COVID-19 samples. Nucleic acid was either cDNA or gDNA, and it came from T cells, B-cell-depleted T cells, or PBMCs.

Trimming removed 0 bases from V and 14 bases from J; junction bases left unmatched: 2. Germline V gene data show CDR1 as MDHEN and CDR2 as SYDVKM. The CDR3 length is 12 residues. Sequencing used peripheral blood. This sequence originates from a man aged 65-85 years with acute or convalescent COVID-19. This chain uses TRBV28 with TRBJ2-1, with 9 bases fitting TRBD2. As DNA, the CDR3 is TGTGCCAGCAGTTTATGGGCTAGCGGGAAGTTCTTC. This codes for CASSLWASGKFF.